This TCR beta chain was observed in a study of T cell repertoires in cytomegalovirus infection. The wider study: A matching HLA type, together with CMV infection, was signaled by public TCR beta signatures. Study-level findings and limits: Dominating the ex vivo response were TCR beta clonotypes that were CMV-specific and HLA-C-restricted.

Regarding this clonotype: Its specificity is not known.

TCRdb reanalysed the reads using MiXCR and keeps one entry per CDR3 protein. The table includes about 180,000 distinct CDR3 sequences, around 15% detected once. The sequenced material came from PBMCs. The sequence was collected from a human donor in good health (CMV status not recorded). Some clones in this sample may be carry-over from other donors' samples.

As DNA, the CDR3 is TGTGCCAGCAGCGTAGACGACAGGGGGCTTCAGCCCCAGCATTTT. Its protein is CASSVDDRGLQPQHF. The chain joins TRBV9 to TRBJ1-5; 10 positions match TRBD1. The CDR3 spans 15 residues. Germline assignment: CDR1 SGDLS and CDR2 YYNGEE. V shed 0 bases, J shed 6 bases, and the junction held 3 bases outside the gene matches.